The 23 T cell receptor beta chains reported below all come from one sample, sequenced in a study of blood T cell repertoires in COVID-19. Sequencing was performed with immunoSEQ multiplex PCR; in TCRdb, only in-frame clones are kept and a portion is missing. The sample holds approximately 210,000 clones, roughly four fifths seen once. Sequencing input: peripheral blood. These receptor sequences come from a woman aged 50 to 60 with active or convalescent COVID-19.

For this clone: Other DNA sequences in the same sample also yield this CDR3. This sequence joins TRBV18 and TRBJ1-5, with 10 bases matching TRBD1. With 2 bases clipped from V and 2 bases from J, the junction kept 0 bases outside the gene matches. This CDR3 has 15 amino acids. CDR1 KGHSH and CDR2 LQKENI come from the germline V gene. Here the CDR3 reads CASSPGTGGNQPQHF. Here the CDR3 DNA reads TGTGCCAGCTCACCAGGGACAGGGGGCAATCAGCCCCAGCATTTT. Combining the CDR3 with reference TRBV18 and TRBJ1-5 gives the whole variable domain NAGVMQNPRHLVRRRGQEARLRCSPMKGHSHVYWYRQLPEEGLKFMVYLQKENIIDESGMPKERFSAEFPKEGPSILRIQQVVRGDSAAYFCASSPGTGGNQPQHFGDGTRLSIL.

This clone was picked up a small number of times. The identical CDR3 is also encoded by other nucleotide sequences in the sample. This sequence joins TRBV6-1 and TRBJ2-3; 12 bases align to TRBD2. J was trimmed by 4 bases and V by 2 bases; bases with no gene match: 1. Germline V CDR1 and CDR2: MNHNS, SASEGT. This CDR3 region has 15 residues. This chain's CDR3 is CASSELAGGPDTQYF. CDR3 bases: TGTGCCAGCAGTGAACTAGCGGGGGGGCCAGATACGCAGTATTTT.

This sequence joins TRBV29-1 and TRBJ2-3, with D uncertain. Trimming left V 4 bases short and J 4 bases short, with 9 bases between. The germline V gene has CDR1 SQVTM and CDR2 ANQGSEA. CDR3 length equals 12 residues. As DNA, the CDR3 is TGCAGCGTTGGCGGTAGCCCAGATACGCAGTATTTT. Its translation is CSVGGSPDTQYF.

This chain's CDR3 is CASTGQGAADTQYF. CDR3 nucleotide sequence: TGTGCCAGCACCGGACAGGGGGCTGCAGATACGCAGTATTTT. The rearrangement uses TRBV2 and TRBJ2-3; 11 nucleotides align to TRBD1. After removal of 7 bases from V and 4 bases from J, the junction contained 4 bases not matched to a gene. Germline CDR1 reads SNHLY; CDR2 reads FYNNEI. The CDR3 has 14 residues.

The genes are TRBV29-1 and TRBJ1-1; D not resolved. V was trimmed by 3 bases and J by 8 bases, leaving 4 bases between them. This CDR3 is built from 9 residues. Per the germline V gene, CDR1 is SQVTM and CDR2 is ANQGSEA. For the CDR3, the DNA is TGCAGCGTTGACCGGGAAGCTTTCTTT. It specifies CSVDREAFF. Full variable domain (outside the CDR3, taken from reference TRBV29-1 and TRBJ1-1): SAVISQKPSRDICQRGTSLTIQCQVDSQVTMMFWYRQQPGQSLTLIATANQGSEATYESGFVIDKFPISRPNLTFSTLTVSNMSPEDSSIYLCSVDREAFFGQGTRLTVV.

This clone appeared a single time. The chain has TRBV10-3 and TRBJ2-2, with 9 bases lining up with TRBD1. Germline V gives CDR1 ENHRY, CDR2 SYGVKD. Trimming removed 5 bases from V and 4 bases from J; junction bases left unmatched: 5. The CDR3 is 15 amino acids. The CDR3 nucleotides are TGTGCCATCAGTCTGGGACAGGGTTCCACCGGGGAGCTGTTTTTT. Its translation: CAISLGQGSTGELFF.

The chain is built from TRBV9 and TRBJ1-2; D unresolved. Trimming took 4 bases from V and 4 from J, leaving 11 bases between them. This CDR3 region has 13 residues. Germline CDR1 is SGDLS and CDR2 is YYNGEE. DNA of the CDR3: TGTGCCAGCAGCCTCGGGGTGACCTATGGCTACACCTTC. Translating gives CASSLGVTYGYTF. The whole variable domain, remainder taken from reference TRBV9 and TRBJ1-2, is DSGVTQTPKHLITATGQRVTLRCSPRSGDLSVYWYQQSLDQGLQFLIQYYNGEERAKGNILERFSAQQFPDLHSELNLSSLELGDSALYFCASSLGVTYGYTFGSGTRLTVV.

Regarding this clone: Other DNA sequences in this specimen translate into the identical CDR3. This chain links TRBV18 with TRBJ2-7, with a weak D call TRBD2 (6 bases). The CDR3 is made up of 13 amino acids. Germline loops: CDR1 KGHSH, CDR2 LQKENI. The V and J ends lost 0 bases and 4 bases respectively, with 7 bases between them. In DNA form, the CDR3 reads TGTGCCAGCTCACCACCGGCGGGGTACGAGCAGTACTTC. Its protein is CASSPPAGYEQYF.

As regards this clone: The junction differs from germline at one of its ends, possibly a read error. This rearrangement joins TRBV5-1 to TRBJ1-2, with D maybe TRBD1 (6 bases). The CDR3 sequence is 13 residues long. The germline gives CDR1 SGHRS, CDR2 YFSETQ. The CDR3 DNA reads TGCGCCAGCAGCTTGACAGGGTACTACGGCTACACCTTC. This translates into CASSLTGYYGYTF.

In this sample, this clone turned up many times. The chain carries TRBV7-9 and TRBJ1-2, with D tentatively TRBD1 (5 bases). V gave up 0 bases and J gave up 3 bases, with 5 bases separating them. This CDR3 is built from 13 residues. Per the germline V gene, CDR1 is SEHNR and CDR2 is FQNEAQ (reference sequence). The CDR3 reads CASSLAGDYGYTF. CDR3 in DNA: TGTGCCAGCAGCTTAGCAGGGGACTATGGCTACACCTTC.

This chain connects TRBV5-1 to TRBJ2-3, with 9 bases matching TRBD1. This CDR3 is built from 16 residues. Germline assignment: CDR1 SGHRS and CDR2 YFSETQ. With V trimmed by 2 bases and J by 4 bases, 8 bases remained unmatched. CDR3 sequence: CASSFGITGGADTQYF. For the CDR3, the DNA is TGCGCCAGCAGCTTTGGCATCACAGGGGGCGCAGATACGCAGTATTTT.

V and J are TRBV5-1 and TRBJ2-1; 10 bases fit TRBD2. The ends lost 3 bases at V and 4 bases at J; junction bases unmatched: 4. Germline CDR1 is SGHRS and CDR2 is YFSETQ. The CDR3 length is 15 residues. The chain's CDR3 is CASSWGSGGYNEQFF. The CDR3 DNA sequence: TGCGCCAGCAGCTGGGGTAGCGGGGGGTACAATGAGCAGTTCTTC.

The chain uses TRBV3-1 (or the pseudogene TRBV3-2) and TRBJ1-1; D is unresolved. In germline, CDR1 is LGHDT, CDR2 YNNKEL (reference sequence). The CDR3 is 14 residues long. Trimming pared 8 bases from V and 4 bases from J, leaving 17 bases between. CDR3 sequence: CASSQAGRGTEAFF. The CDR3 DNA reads TGTGCCAGCTCCCAAGCCGGGCGGGGCACTGAAGCTTTCTTT.

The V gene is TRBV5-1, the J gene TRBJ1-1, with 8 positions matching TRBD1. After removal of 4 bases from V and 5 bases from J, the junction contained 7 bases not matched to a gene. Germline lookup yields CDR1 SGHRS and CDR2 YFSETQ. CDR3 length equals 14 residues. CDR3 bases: TGCGCCAGCAGCCCCGGACAGGGTGTTACTGAAGCTTTCTTT. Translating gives CASSPGQGVTEAFF.

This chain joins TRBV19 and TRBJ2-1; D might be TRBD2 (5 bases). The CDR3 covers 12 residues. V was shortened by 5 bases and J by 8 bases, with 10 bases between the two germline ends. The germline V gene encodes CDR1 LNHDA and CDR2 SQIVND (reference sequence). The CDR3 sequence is CASSAASHEQFF. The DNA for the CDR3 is TGTGCCAGTAGTGCGGCTAGCCATGAGCAGTTCTTC.

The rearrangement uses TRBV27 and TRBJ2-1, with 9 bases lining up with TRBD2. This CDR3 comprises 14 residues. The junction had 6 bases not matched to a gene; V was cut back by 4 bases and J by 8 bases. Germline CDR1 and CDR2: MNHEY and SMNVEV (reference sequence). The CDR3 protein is CASSYSGSADEQFF. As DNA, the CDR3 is TGTGCCAGCAGTTATAGCGGGAGTGCTGATGAGCAGTTCTTC.

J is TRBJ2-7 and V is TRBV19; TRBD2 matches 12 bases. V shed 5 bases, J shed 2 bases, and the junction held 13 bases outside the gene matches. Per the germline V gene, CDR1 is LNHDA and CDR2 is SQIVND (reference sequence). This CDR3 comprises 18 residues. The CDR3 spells CASSGRTSGAVLTYEQYF. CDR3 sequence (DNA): TGTGCCAGTAGTGGTCGGACTAGCGGGGCGGTGTTAACCTACGAGCAGTACTTC.

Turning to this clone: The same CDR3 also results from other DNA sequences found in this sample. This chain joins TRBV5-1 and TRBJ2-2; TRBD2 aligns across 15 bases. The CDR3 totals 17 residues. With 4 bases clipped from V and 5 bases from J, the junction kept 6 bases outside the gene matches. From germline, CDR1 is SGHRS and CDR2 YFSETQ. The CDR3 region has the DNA TGCGCCAGCAGCCGGGGACTAGCGGGAGGAGGAACCGGGGAGCTGTTTTTT. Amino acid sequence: CASSRGLAGGGTGELFF. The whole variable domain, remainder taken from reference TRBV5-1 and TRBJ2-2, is KAGVTQTPRYLIKTRGQQVTLSCSPISGHRSVSWYQQTPGQGLQFLFEYFSETQRNKGNFPGRFSGRQFSNSRSEMNVSTLELGDSALYLCASSRGLAGGGTGELFFGEGSRLTVL.

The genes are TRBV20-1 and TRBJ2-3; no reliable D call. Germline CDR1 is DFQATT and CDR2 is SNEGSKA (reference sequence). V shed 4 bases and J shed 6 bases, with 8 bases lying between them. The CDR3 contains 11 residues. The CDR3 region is CSANLGDTQYF. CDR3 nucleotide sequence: TGCAGTGCTAATCTCGGGGATACGCAGTATTTT.

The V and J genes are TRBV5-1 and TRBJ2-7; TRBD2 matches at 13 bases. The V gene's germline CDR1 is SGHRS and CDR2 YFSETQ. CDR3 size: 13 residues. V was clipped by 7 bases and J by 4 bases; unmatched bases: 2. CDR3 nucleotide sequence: TGCGCCAGCGGACTAGCGGGAGAATACGAGCAGTACTTC. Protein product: CASGLAGEYEQYF.

CDR3 loop: CASRTSGEGTQYF. The CDR3 region has the DNA TGCGCCAGCAGGACTAGCGGGGAGGGGACCCAGTACTTC. The gene calls are TRBV10-2 and TRBJ2-5; 11 bases are shared with TRBD2. CDR1 and CDR2 (germline): WSHSY, SAAADI. J lost 7 bases, V lost 6 bases, and 4 bases had no gene match. This CDR3 has 13 amino acids.

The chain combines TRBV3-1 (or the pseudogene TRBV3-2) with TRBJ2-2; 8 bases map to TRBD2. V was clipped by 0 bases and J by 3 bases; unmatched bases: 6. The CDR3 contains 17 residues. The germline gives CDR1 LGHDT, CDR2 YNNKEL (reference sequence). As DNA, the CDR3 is TGTGCCAGCAGCCAAGAGCTGAGCGGGGGCTACACCGGGGAGCTGTTTTTT. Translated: CASSQELSGGYTGELFF.

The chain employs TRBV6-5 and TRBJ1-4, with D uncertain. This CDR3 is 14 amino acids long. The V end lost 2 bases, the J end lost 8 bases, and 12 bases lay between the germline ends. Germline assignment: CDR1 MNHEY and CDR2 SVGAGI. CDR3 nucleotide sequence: TGTGCCAGCAGTTACGGCGGCCGGGTGGAAAAACTGTTTTTT. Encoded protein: CASSYGGRVEKLFF.